The T cell receptor (beta chain) described here comes from a study of shared clonotypes between healthy human individuals. The assay was immunoSEQ multiplex PCR, and TCRdb's table has in-frame clones only and misses some. This sample has 2 million to 2.5 million clones, with 90% to 95% found just once. The V gene's germline CDR1 is SGHNT and CDR2 YYREEE (reference sequence). The CDR3 extends over 18 amino acids. The trim removed 0 bases at V and 4 bases at J, leaving 6 bases unmatched. The source is a man between 18 and 29 years old in good health. Some clones in this sample may be carry-over from other donors' samples. Sequencing used naive CD4+ T cells from PBMCs. Documented subset: CD45RA+ positively selected. The gene calls are TRBV5-4 and TRBJ2-5; 16 bases agree with TRBD2. CDR3 sequence: CASSLGGLAGGPGETQYF. CDR3 nucleotide sequence: TGTGCCAGCAGCTTGGGGGGACTAGCGGGAGGGCCCGGAGAGACCCAGTACTTC.